Listed below are T cell receptor beta chains from one sample, sequenced in a study of cytomegalovirus exposure and HLA in healthy donors. Clones were read by immunoSEQ multiplex PCR, and TCRdb kept only the in-frame ones, dropping some. The data contain 150,000 to 200,000 clones, approximately 85% of them singletons. The sample comprised PBMCs. The receptors were gathered from a man younger than 35 in good health and CMV-seropositive. The CDR3 runs from the conserved cysteine through the conserved F or W. A D gene is named only where the DNA matches it firmly. Clone size is stated in some rows and not others, as once, few, many or a class when expanded.

V gene,J gene,D gene,CDR3 length,clone size,CDR3 protein,CDR3 DNA
TRBV15,TRBJ2-5,.,13,.,CATSTRAQETQYF,TGTGCCACCAGCACCAGGGCTCAAGAGACCCAGTACTTC
TRBV10-3,TRBJ2-3,.,16,.,CAISESGGGGTDTQYF,TGTGCCATCAGTGAGTCGGGGGGAGGCGGCACAGATACGCAGTATTTT
TRBV5-4,TRBJ1-6,.,15,.,CASSWGGVVNSPLHF,TGTGCCAGCAGCTGGGGGGGGGTAGTAAATTCACCCCTCCACTTT
TRBV19,TRBJ1-2,.,15,.,CASGKFGGDRDGYTF,TGTGCCAGTGGCAAATTTGGGGGGGACCGTGATGGGTACACCTTC
TRBV11-2,TRBJ2-3,TRBD2,18,.,CASSLRLAGGPKGVTQYF,TGTGCCAGCAGCTTACGACTAGCGGGGGGCCCGAAGGGGGTTACGCAGTATTTT
TRBV7-2,TRBJ2-7,.,15,.,CASSLAHALSYEQYF,TGTGCCAGCAGCTTAGCGCATGCACTCTCCTACGAGCAGTACTTC
TRBV6-1,TRBJ2-2,TRBD2,13,.,CASKSGGAGELFF,TGTGCCAGCAAGAGCGGGGGGGCCGGGGAGCTGTTTTTT
TRBV10-3,TRBJ2-1,.,15,.,CAIGNAISSYNEQFF,TGTGCCATCGGCAACGCCATCAGCTCCTACAATGAGCAGTTCTTC
TRBV5-1,TRBJ2-1,.,14,.,CASSWRAQSYEQFF,TGCGCCAGCAGCTGGAGGGCCCAATCGTATGAGCAGTTCTTC
TRBV27,TRBJ2-7,.,15,.,CASSRGVRSSYEQYF,TGTGCCAGCAGCCGCGGCGTTCGAAGCTCCTACGAGCAGTACTTC
TRBV19,TRBJ1-2,.,12,.,CASSYRDYGYTF,TGTGCCAGTAGTTACCGGGACTATGGCTACACCTTC
TRBV7-2,TRBJ2-2,.,14,.,CASSLQAITGELFF,TGTGCCAGCAGCTTACAGGCAATCACCGGGGAGCTGTTTTTT
TRBV7-6,TRBJ2-6,.,14,.,CASSLGGGANVLTF,TGTGCCAGCAGCTTAGGGGGCGGGGCCAACGTCCTGACTTTC
TRBV7-6,TRBJ2-5,.,13,.,CASSPGRRETQYF,TGTGCCAGCAGCCCCGGAAGGCGGGAGACCCAGTACTTC
TRBV29-1,TRBJ2-2,.,12,.,CSVEKRSGELFF,TGCAGCGTGGAGAAACGATCCGGGGAGCTGTTTTTT
TRBV5-1,TRBJ2-5,TRBD1,14,.,CASSLMTGGETQYF,TGCGCCAGCAGCTTGATGACAGGGGGAGAGACCCAGTACTTC
TRBV7-8,TRBJ2-2,TRBD1,14,.,CASRDRGTTGELFF,TGTGCCAGCAGGGACAGGGGAACTACCGGGGAGCTGTTTTTT
TRBV7-2,TRBJ1-4,TRBD1,18,.,CASSFRVARGQVNEKLFF,TGTGCCAGCAGCTTTAGGGTCGCCAGGGGGCAGGTTAATGAAAAACTGTTTTTT
TRBV13,TRBJ2-3,.,14,once,CASSGALQADTQYF,TGTGCCAGCAGCGGCGCCTTGCAGGCGGATACGCAGTATTTT
TRBV29-1,TRBJ1-2,.,12,.,CSAERGLGGYTF,TGCAGCGCAGAACGGGGGTTAGGGGGCTACACCTTC
TRBV5-8,TRBJ1-4,TRBD1,15,.,CASTHGKGGAKKLFF,TGTGCCAGCACCCATGGGAAAGGGGGCGCGAAAAAACTGTTTTTT